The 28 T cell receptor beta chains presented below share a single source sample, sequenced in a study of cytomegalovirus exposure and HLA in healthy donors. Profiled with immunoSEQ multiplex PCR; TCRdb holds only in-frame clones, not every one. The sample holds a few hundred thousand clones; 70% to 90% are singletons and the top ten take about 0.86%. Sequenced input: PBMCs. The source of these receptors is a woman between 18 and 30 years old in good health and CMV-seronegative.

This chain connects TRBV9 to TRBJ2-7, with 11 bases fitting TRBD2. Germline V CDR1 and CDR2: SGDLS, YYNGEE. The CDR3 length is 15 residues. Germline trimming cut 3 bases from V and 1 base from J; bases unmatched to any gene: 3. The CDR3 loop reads CASSEGLAASYEQYF. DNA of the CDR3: TGTGCCAGCAGCGAGGGACTAGCGGCTTCCTACGAGCAGTACTTC. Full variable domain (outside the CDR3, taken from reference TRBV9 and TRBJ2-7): DSGVTQTPKHLITATGQRVTLRCSPRSGDLSVYWYQQSLDQGLQFLIQYYNGEERAKGNILERFSAQQFPDLHSELNLSSLELGDSALYFCASSEGLAASYEQYFGPGTRLTVT.

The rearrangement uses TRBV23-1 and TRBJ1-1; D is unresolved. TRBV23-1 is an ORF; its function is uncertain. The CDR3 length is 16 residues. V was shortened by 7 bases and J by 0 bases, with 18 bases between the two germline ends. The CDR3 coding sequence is TGCGCCAGCATTCATTCCCGGTGGTATGTGAACACTGAAGCTTTCTTT. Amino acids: CASIHSRWYVNTEAFF.

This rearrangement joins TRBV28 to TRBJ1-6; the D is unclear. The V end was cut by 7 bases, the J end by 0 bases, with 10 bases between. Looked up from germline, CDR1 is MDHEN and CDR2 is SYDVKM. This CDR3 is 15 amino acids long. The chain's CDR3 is CASTEGSSYNSPLHF. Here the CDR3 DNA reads TGTGCCAGCACCGAAGGGAGCTCCTATAATTCACCCCTCCACTTT.

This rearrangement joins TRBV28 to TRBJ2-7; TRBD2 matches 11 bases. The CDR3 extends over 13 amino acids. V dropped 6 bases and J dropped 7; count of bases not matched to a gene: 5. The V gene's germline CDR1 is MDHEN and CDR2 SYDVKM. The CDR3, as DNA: TGTGCCAGCAGCCCTACTAGCGGGAGTGAGCAGTACTTC. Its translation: CASSPTSGSEQYF.

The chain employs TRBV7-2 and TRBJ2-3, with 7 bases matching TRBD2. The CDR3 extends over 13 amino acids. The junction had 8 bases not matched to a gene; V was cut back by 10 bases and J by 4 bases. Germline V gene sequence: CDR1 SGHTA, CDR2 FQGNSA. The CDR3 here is CANRLAGADTQYF. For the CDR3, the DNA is TGTGCCAATAGACTAGCTGGTGCAGATACGCAGTATTTT.

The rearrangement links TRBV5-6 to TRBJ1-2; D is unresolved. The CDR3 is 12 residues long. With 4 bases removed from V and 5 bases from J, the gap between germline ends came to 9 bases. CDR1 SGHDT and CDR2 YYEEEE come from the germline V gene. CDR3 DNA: TGTGCCAGCAGCCCTCAGCGGTATGGCTACACCTTC. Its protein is CASSPQRYGYTF.

The CDR3 region is CASSSRDREGYEQYF. CDR3 sequence (DNA): TGTGCCAGCAGCTCCCGGGACAGGGAGGGTTACGAGCAGTACTTC. The chain employs TRBV11-2 and TRBJ2-7; the match to TRBD1 covers 9 bases. V lost 4 bases to trimming and J lost 4 bases; unmatched junction nucleotides: 8. Germline V CDR1 and CDR2: SGHAT, FQNNGV. The CDR3 runs 15 residues.

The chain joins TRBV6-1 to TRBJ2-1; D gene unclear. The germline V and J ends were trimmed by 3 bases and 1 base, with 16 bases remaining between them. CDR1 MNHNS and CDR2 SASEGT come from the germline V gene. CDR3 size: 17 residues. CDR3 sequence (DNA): TGTGCCAGCAGTGACGGTTTTTTAGGCGGATCCTACAATGAGCAGTTCTTC. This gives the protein CASSDGFLGGSYNEQFF.

CDR3 coding DNA: TGCGCCAGCAGCCAAGACGGGGTGTACCAAGAGACCCAGTACTTC. This gives the protein CASSQDGVYQETQYF. V gene TRBV4-1 combines with J gene TRBJ2-5; a weak D match, TRBD2 (5 bases). The ends were cut back, 0 bases at V and 0 bases at J, with 8 bases in the middle. The CDR3 consists of 15 residues. Germline lookup yields CDR1 MGHRA and CDR2 YSYEKL.

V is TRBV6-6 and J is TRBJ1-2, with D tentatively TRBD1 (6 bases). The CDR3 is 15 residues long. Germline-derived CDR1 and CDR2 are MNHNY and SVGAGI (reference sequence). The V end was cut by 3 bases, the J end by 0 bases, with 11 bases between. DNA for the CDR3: TGTGCCAGCAGTTATTCAGGGGCTGCTAACTATGGCTACACCTTC. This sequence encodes CASSYSGAANYGYTF.

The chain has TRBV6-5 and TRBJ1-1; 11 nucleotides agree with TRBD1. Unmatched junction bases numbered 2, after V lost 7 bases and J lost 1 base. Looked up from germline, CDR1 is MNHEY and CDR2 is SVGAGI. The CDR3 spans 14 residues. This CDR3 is CASNGQGANTEAFF. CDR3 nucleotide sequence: TGTGCCAGCAATGGACAGGGGGCGAACACTGAAGCTTTCTTT.

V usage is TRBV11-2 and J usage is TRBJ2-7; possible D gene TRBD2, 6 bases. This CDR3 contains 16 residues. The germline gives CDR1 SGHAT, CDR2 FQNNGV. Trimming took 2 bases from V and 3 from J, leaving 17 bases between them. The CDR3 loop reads CASSLRTVTRFYEQYF. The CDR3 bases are TGTGCCAGCAGCTTAAGGACTGTGACTAGATTCTACGAGCAGTACTTC. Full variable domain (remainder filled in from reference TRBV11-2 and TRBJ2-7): EAGVAQSPRYKIIEKRQSVAFWCNPISGHATLYWYQQILGQGPKLLIQFQNNGVVDDSQLPKDRFSAERLKGVDSTLKIQPAKLEDSAVYLCASSLRTVTRFYEQYFGPGTRLTVT.

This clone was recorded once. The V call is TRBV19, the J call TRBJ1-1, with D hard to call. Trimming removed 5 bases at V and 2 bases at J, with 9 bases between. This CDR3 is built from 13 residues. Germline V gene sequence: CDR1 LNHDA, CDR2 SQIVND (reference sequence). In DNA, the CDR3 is TGTGCCAGTAGTCCCCCGTTTAACACTGAAGCTTTCTTT. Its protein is CASSPPFNTEAFF.

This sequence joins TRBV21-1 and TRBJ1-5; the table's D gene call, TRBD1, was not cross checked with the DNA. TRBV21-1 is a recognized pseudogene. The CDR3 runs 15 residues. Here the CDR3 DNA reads TGTGCCAGCAGCAGCCAGGACAGGGTCGATCAGCCCCAGCATTTT. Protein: CASSSQDRVDQPQHF.

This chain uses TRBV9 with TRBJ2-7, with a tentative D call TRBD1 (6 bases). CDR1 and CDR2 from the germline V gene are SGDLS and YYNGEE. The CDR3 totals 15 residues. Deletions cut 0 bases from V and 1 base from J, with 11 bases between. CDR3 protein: CASSVDQGSSYEQYF. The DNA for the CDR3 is TGTGCCAGCAGCGTAGACCAGGGGAGTTCCTACGAGCAGTACTTC. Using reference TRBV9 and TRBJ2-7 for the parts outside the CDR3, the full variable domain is DSGVTQTPKHLITATGQRVTLRCSPRSGDLSVYWYQQSLDQGLQFLIQYYNGEERAKGNILERFSAQQFPDLHSELNLSSLELGDSALYFCASSVDQGSSYEQYFGPGTRLTVT.

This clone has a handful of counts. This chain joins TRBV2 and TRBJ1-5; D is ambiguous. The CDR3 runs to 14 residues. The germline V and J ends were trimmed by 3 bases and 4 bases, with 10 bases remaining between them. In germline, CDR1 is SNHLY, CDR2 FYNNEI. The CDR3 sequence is CASSEGSRNQPQHF. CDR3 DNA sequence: TGTGCCAGCAGTGAGGGCAGTAGGAATCAGCCCCAGCATTTT.

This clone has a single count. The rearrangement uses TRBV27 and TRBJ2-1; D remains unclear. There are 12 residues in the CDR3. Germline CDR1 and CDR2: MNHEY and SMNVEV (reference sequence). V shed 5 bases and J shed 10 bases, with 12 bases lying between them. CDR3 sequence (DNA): TGTGCCAGCAGTACCCGGTTCTCGGAGCAGTTCTTC. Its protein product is CASSTRFSEQFF.

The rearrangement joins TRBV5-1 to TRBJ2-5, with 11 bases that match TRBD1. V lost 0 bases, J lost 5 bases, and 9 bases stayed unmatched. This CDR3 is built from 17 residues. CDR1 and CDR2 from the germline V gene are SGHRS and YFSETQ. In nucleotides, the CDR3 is TGCGCCAGCAGCTTGGCCGGGACAGGGGGGATTGGCGAGACCCAGTACTTC. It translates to CASSLAGTGGIGETQYF.

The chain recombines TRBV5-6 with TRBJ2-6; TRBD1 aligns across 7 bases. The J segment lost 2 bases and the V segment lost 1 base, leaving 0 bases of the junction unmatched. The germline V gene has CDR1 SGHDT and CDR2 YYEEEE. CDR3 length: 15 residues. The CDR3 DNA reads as TGTGCCAGCAGCTTGAGGGGGCCTGGGGCCAACGTCCTGACTTTC. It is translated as CASSLRGPGANVLTF.

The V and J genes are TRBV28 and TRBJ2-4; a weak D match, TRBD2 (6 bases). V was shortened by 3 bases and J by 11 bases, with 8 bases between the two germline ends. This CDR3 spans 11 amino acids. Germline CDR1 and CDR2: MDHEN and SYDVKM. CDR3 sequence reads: CASSFGTVQYF. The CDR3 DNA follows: TGTGCCAGCAGTTTCGGGACTGTTCAGTACTTC.

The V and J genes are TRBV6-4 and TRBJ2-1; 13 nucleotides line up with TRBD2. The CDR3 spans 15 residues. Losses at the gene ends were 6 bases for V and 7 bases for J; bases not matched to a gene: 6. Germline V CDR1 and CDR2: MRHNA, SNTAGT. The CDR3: CASSRTSGSFNEQFF. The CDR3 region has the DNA TGTGCCAGCAGCCGGACTAGCGGGAGTTTTAATGAGCAGTTCTTC.

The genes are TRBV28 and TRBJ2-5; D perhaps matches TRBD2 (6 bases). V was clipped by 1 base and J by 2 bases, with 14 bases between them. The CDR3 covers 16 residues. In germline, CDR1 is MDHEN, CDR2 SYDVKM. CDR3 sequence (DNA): TGTGCCAGCAGTTTATTTCGGGGCGCGGGGCAAGAGACCCAGTACTTC. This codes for CASSLFRGAGQETQYF. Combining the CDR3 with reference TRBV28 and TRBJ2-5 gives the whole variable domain DVKVTQSSRYLVKRTGEKVFLECVQDMDHENMFWYRQDPGLGLRLIYFSYDVKMKEKGDIPEGYSVSREKKERFSLILESASTNQTSMYLCASSLFRGAGQETQYFGPGTRLLVL.

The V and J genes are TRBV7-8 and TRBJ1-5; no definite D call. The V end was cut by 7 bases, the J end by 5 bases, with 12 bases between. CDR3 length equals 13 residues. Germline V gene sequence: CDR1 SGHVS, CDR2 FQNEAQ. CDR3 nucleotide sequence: TGTGCCAGCACCTTGTCTCAGGATCAGCCCCAGCATTTT. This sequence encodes CASTLSQDQPQHF.

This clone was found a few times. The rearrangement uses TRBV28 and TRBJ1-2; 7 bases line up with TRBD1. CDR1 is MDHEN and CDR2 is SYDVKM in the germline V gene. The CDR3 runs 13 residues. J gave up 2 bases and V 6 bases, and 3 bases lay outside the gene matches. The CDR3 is CASRLTGNYGYTF. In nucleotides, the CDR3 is TGTGCCAGCAGATTGACAGGGAACTATGGCTACACCTTC.

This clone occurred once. The CDR3 region has the DNA TGTGCCAGCAGTGGGGGACAGGGGTACCCTTCACCCCTCCACTTT. Translation: CASSGGQGYPSPLHF. The chain carries TRBV28 and TRBJ1-6; 10 bases line up with TRBD1. Germline assignment: CDR1 MDHEN and CDR2 SYDVKM. The V segment lost 5 bases and the J segment 9 bases; nucleotides outside the gene matches: 7. The CDR3 is made up of 15 amino acids. The whole variable domain, remainder taken from reference TRBV28 and TRBJ1-6, is DVKVTQSSRYLVKRTGEKVFLECVQDMDHENMFWYRQDPGLGLRLIYFSYDVKMKEKGDIPEGYSVSREKKERFSLILESASTNQTSMYLCASSGGQGYPSPLHFGNGTRLTVT.

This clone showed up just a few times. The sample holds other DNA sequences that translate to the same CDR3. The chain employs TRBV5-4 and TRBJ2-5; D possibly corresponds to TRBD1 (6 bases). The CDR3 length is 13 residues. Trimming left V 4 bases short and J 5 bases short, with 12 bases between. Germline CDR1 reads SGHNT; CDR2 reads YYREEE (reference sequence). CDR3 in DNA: TGTGCCAGCAGCCTAGGGCAGGGGGAGACCCAGTACTTC. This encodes CASSLGQGETQYF.

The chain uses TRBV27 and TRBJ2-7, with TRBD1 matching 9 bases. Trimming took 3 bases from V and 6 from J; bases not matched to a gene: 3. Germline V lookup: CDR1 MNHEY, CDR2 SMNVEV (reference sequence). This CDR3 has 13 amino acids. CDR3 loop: CASSLGQGSEQYF. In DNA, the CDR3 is TGTGCCAGCAGTTTGGGACAGGGCAGCGAGCAGTACTTC.

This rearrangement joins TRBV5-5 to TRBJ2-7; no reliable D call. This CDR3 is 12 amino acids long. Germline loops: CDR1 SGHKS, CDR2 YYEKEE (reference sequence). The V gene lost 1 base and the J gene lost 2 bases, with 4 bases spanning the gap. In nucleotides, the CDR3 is TGTGCCAGCAGCTTGCAGGCCTACGAGCAGTACTTC. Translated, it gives CASSLQAYEQYF.